A single sample gave rise to the 21 T cell receptor beta chains below, sequenced in a study of blood T cells in healthy people across ages. The second PCR ran roughly 6 to 11 cycles with a sample-barcoded 5' primer and J-beta primers. TCRdb reanalysed the 5' RACE reads using MiXCR and keeps one entry per CDR3 protein. The sample includes about a million distinct CDR3 sequences, roughly two fifths seen only once; the top ten take approximately 14%. Sequencing input: blood. Every receptor here comes from a man aged 18 to 35 in good health.

The rearrangement links TRBV25-1 to TRBJ2-4; the D gene is possibly TRBD2 (5 bases). The J call may be faulty, since TRBJ2-5 better matches the DNA end. This CDR3 has 13 residues. In germline, CDR1 is MGHDK, CDR2 SYGVNS. In DNA form, the CDR3 reads TGTGCCAGCAGTGGGTTCGGGGTTGAGACCCAGTACTTC. Its translation is CASSGFGVETQYF.

This chain joins TRBV14 and TRBJ2-3; the D gene is possibly TRBD2 (6 bases). This CDR3 contains 15 residues. Germline lookup yields CDR1 SGHDN and CDR2 FVKESK. The V and J ends lost 1 base and 6 bases respectively, with 14 bases between them. The CDR3 coding sequence is TGTGCCAGCAGCCAAGTGCGGGGTTTACTGGATACGCAGTATTTT. This gives the protein CASSQVRGLLDTQYF. The variable domain in full, with the rest retrieved from reference TRBV14 and TRBJ2-3, is EAGVTQFPSHSVIEKGQTVTLRCDPISGHDNLYWYRRVMGKEIKFLLHFVKESKQDESGMPNNRFLAERTGGTYSTLKVQPAELEDSGVYFCASSQVRGLLDTQYFGPGTRLTVL.

There are a few counts of this clonotype. A read error may produce the germline difference seen at one junction end. The chain links TRBV20-1 to TRBJ1-2; D might be TRBD1 (5 bases). The CDR3 loop spans 15 amino acids. CDR1 is DFQATT and CDR2 is SNEGSKA in the germline V gene (reference sequence). The DNA for the CDR3 is TGCAGTGCCCCCCCTTTGACAGAATCTAACTATGGTTACACCTTC. It is translated as CSAPPLTESNYGYTF.

This chain's CDR3 is CASSQERSNKFYEQYF. Written as DNA, the CDR3 is TGTGCCAGCAGCCAAGAACGCTCAAACAAATTCTACGAGCAGTACTTC. The chain recombines TRBV3-1 with TRBJ2-7; D unclear. Germline CDR1 and CDR2: LGHDT and YNNKEL (reference sequence). Between the trimmed V and J ends, which lost 0 bases and 3 bases, there was a span of 15 bases. The CDR3 runs to 16 residues.

The chain recombines TRBV7-8 with TRBJ2-1, with 8 bases identical to TRBD2. The V gene end was trimmed by 5 bases and the J gene end by 4 bases; junction bases not matched to a gene: 13. Germline V gives CDR1 SGHVS, CDR2 FQNEAQ. The CDR3 is 17 amino acids. CDR3 DNA sequence: TGTGCCAGCAGCCAATGGGGGGCGGGGGGCCGTTACAATGAGCAGTTCTTC. This gives the protein CASSQWGAGGRYNEQFF.

The V gene is TRBV19, the J gene TRBJ2-4; TRBD2 agrees at 8 bases. The J call could be wrong; TRBJ2-5 is a better fit for the DNA end. Germline V gene sequence: CDR1 LNHDA, CDR2 SQIVND (reference sequence). This CDR3 has 16 residues. Here the CDR3 DNA reads TGTGCCAGTAGTATGATCCGGGGGGGAAAAAAAGAGACCCAGTACTTC. It codes for CASSMIRGGKKETQYF.

Of note for this clonotype: One end of the junction does not line up with germline, which may come from a read error. V usage is TRBV4-1 and J usage is TRBJ1-2; D unresolved. Germline V gene data show CDR1 as MGHRA and CDR2 as YSYEKL. The CDR3 sequence is 16 residues long. The CDR3 is CASSQVLGRDDYGHTF. CDR3 DNA: TGCGCCAGCAGCCAAGTTTTGGGTCGGGATGACTATGGCCACACCTTC.

The chain links TRBV7-9 to TRBJ1-5; unclear D gene. V lost 8 bases and J lost 3, with 20 bases in between. The germline V gene has CDR1 SEHNR and CDR2 FQNEAQ (reference sequence). This CDR3 contains 16 residues. The CDR3 DNA reads as TGTGCCAGCTCAAATGCAGGTGACCTCCTCAATCAGCCCCAGCATTTT. This sequence encodes CASSNAGDLLNQPQHF.

The chain recombines TRBV19 with TRBJ1-1; 7 bases are shared with TRBD1. CDR3 length: 14 residues. With V trimmed by 6 bases and J by 0 bases, 4 bases remained unmatched. Germline values: CDR1 LNHDA, CDR2 SQIVND (reference sequence). This CDR3 reads CASSEGQLNTEAFF. The CDR3 DNA sequence: TGTGCCAGTAGCGAGGGACAGCTGAACACTGAAGCTTTCTTT. Full variable domain (rest looked up from reference TRBV19 and TRBJ1-1): DGGITQSPKYLFRKEGQNVTLSCEQNLNHDAMYWYRQDPGQGLRLIYYSQIVNDFQKGDIAEGYSVSREKKESFPLTVTSAQKNPTAFYLCASSEGQLNTEAFFGQGTRLTVV.

V usage is TRBV10-3 and J usage is TRBJ1-5; no firm D call. Germline values: CDR1 ENHRY, CDR2 SYGVKD. The CDR3 sequence is 15 residues long. Trimming left V 1 base short and J 6 bases short, with 13 bases between. CDR3 sequence: CAISEYRDSGQPQHF. Written as DNA, the CDR3 is TGTGCCATCAGTGAGTATAGGGATTCTGGTCAGCCCCAGCATTTT.

This clonotype has only a few counts. The chain couples TRBV6-5 to TRBJ2-7; TRBD1 is a possible D gene (6 bases). Trimming took off 2 bases at V and 0 bases at J, with 11 bases between the two ends. The CDR3 length is 15 residues. Germline V CDR1 and CDR2: MNHEY, SVGAGI. The CDR3 sequence is CASSYADRDSYEQYF. The DNA of the CDR3 is TGTGCCAGCAGTTACGCGGACAGAGACTCCTACGAGCAGTACTTC.

The J gene is TRBJ2-3, the V gene TRBV20-1; perhaps TRBD2 as D (5 bases). This CDR3 has 12 residues. Trimming shortened V by 1 base and J by 10 bases, and 12 bases separated the two germline ends. The germline V gene encodes CDR1 DFQATT and CDR2 SNEGSKA (reference sequence). DNA for the CDR3: TGCAGTGCTAGAGGAGTGGGGAGAGCGCAGTATTTT. Amino acids: CSARGVGRAQYF.

The chain employs TRBV2 and TRBJ2-3; perhaps TRBD1 as D (7 bases). This CDR3 comprises 15 residues. Germline V gives CDR1 SNHLY, CDR2 FYNNEI. Trimming removed 11 bases from V and 1 base from J, with 19 bases in between. For the CDR3, the DNA is TGTGCCGGCTCACCCGACAGGGAGGGCACAGATACGCAGTATTTT. Its protein is CAGSPDREGTDTQYF.

The chain has TRBV4-3 and TRBJ1-1; a weak D match, TRBD1 (5 bases). V was clipped by 7 bases and J by 1 base, with 10 bases between them. Germline values: CDR1 LGHNA, CDR2 YSLEER. This CDR3 spans 13 amino acids. The CDR3 region is CASKLGGNTEAFF. CDR3 nucleotides: TGCGCCAGCAAATTGGGGGGGAACACTGAAGCTTTCTTT.

This chain connects TRBV4-1 to TRBJ2-1, with TRBD2 identical over 11 bases. This CDR3 spans 18 amino acids. Germline loops: CDR1 MGHRA, CDR2 YSYEKL. V lost 0 bases to trimming and J lost 8 bases; unmatched junction nucleotides: 12. For the CDR3, the DNA is TGCGCCAGCAGCCAAGAAAAGTCCCTAGCGGGGGGTAGCGATGAGCAGTTCTTC. Residues: CASSQEKSLAGGSDEQFF.

This clonotype was seen at least ten times. The genes are TRBV20-1 and TRBJ2-3; D is unclear. V was trimmed by 2 bases and J by 5 bases, leaving 17 bases between them. CDR3 length: 15 residues. Germline lookup yields CDR1 DFQATT and CDR2 SNEGSKA (reference sequence). Here the CDR3 reads CSARTLAAVVDTQYF. In nucleotides, the CDR3 is TGCAGTGCTAGAACGTTGGCGGCCGTCGTAGATACGCAGTATTTT.

As regards this clonotype: At one end, the junction sequence differs from germline, possibly due to a read error. The J gene is TRBJ2-1, the V gene TRBV20-1, with D perhaps assigned TRBD1 or TRBD2 (5 bases each). Germline CDR1 DFQATT, CDR2 SNEGSKA (reference sequence). The CDR3 totals 16 residues. Written as DNA, the CDR3 is TGCAGTGCCCGTGAAGGGACGGAAGATCCCTACGATGAGCAGTTCTTC. Translated: CSAREGTEDPYDEQFF.

The chain links TRBV7-3 to TRBJ2-3; tentative D call: TRBD2 (5 bases). This CDR3 spans 15 amino acids. Per germline, CDR1 SGHTA and CDR2 FQGTGA. Trimming took 2 bases from V and 3 from J, leaving 12 bases between them. DNA of the CDR3: TGTGCCAGCAGCTTAGCCTGGACTGGGACAGATACGCAGTATTTT. This encodes CASSLAWTGTDTQYF.

This clonotype was counted a few times. The V gene is TRBV2, the J gene TRBJ2-5; 7 positions match TRBD2. The CDR3 loop spans 17 amino acids. Germline CDR1 reads SNHLY; CDR2 reads FYNNEI. V shed 3 bases, J shed 1 base, and the junction held 11 bases outside the gene matches. CDR3 loop: CASSDGPSGGPQETQYF. The CDR3 coding sequence is TGTGCCAGCAGTGATGGGCCTAGCGGAGGACCCCAAGAGACCCAGTACTTC. The full variable domain, rest sourced from reference TRBV2 and TRBJ2-5, is EPEVTQTPSHQVTQMGQEVILRCVPISNHLYFYWYRQILGQKVEFLVSFYNNEISEKSEIFDDQFSVERPDGSNFTLKIRSTKLEDSAMYFCASSDGPSGGPQETQYFGPGTRLLVL.

This clonotype occurred a few times. This chain joins TRBV20-1 and TRBJ2-1; TRBD1 aligns across 9 bases. The CDR3 spans 14 residues. Trimming at V came to 6 bases and at J to 6 bases, leaving 9 bases not matched to a gene. The germline V gene encodes CDR1 DFQATT and CDR2 SNEGSKA (reference sequence). Here the CDR3 DNA reads TGCAGTGCCACCTCCGGGACAGGGTTCAATGAGCAGTTCTTC. Its translation is CSATSGTGFNEQFF.

This rearrangement joins TRBV5-1 to TRBJ2-7; no firm D call. Germline V CDR1 and CDR2: SGHRS, YFSETQ. The CDR3 has 12 amino acids. Trimming cost V 5 bases and J 4 bases, with 10 bases left between them. CDR3 region: CASRGRMYEQYF. In DNA, the CDR3 is TGCGCCAGCAGAGGTCGGATGTACGAGCAGTACTTC.